Included here is one T cell receptor (beta chain) sequence, with context. As yet, its antigen is unknown. PCR was performed using 60 Vbeta and 13 Jbeta primers. TCRdb's table, derived via immunoSEQ multiplex PCR, lists solely in-frame clones and lacks some. The sample has around 180,000 clones, 70% to 85% seen once. The data derive from a study of cytomegalovirus exposure and HLA in healthy donors. Findings and caveats of the study: One later analysis reportedly identified an Asian-associated ancestry cluster that showed fewer N-insertions than the roughly 670-donor mean. Approximately 160 TCR beta chains were listed as cytomegalovirus-associated. The study carried out a later analysis of TCR beta sequences. It associated 15,000 to 20,000 of them with specific HLA alleles at a false discovery rate of 0.05.

The CDR3 loop spans 15 amino acids. Trimming removed 6 bases from V and 4 bases from J; junction bases left unmatched: 7. Per germline, CDR1 LNHDA and CDR2 SQIVND (reference sequence). The sample was PBMCs. The clonotype originates from a girl aged 2-10 years in good health and CMV-seropositive. The rearrangement joins TRBV19 to TRBJ1-2, with 11 bases fitting TRBD1. This CDR3 reads CASRPRDRGSYGYTF. In DNA, the CDR3 is TGTGCCAGTAGACCCAGGGACAGGGGGTCCTATGGCTACACCTTC.